One sample yielded the 25 T cell receptor beta chains listed below, sequenced in a study of control samples from healthy donors and cancer patients. Libraries were prepared by immunoSEQ multiplex PCR; TCRdb keeps only in-frame clonotypes and omits some of them. The table records around 70,000 clones, nearly 85% of them present only once. Sequencing was carried out using blood. These receptors were collected from a man aged 55 to 70 in good health.

The chain links TRBV10-3 to TRBJ2-5; D unclear. The length of the CDR3 is 12 residues. V was clipped by 0 bases and J by 4 bases, with 3 bases between them. CDR1 is ENHRY, CDR2 SYGVKD, per germline. CDR3 nucleotide sequence: TGTGCCATCAGTGAGTCGGGAGAGACCCAGTACTTC. Translation: CAISESGETQYF.

The V gene is TRBV7-9, the J gene TRBJ2-7; D is ambiguous. Germline loops: CDR1 SEHNR, CDR2 FQNEAQ (reference sequence). This CDR3 spans 11 amino acids. V was pared by 4 bases and J by 6 bases, with 7 bases between. The CDR3 DNA follows: TGTGCCAGCAGCTCCGCGGTCGAGCAGTACTTC. The encoded protein is CASSSAVEQYF.

This clone was detected a few times. The chain couples TRBV3-1 (or the pseudogene TRBV3-2) to TRBJ2-7; no clear D gene. V lost 4 bases, J lost 6 bases, and 7 bases lay in between. This CDR3 has 11 amino acids. Germline V CDR1 and CDR2: LGHDT, YNNKEL (reference sequence). The CDR3 region is CASSLLSEQYF. CDR3 sequence (DNA): TGTGCCAGCAGCCTTCTTAGCGAGCAGTACTTC.

V and J are TRBV6-5 and TRBJ2-5, with D tentatively TRBD1 (7 bases). The CDR3 is made up of 11 amino acids. Trimming pared 5 bases from V and 7 bases from J, leaving 8 bases between. Germline CDR1 MNHEY, CDR2 SVGAGI. The DNA of the CDR3 is TGTGCCAGCAGTCAGGGGGGGACCCAGTACTTC. Protein sequence: CASSQGGTQYF.

This rearrangement joins TRBV4-1 to TRBJ2-3; 10 nucleotides match TRBD2. CDR1 and CDR2 from the germline V gene are MGHRA and YSYEKL. The ends lost 0 bases at V and 0 bases at J; junction bases unmatched: 12. CDR3 size: 20 residues. The CDR3 nucleotides read TGCGCCAGCAGCCAAGATGTGGGGTCTAGCGGGAGCCCTAGCACAGATACGCAGTATTTT. This translates into CASSQDVGSSGSPSTDTQYF.

This clone was seen only a few times. At one end, the junction sequence differs from germline, possibly due to a read error. This sequence joins TRBV6-6 and TRBJ2-2, with 8 bases fitting TRBD2. Germline lookup yields CDR1 MNHNY and CDR2 SVGAGI (reference sequence). There are 15 residues in the CDR3. The CDR3 protein is CASTSGTRNAGELFF. CDR3 DNA sequence: TGTGCCAGCACTTCCGGGACTAGGAACGCCGGGGAGCTGTTTTTT.

The chain recombines TRBV19 with TRBJ2-1, with TRBD2 matching over 11 bases. This CDR3 is built from 16 residues. Germline V gene sequence: CDR1 LNHDA, CDR2 SQIVND (reference sequence). V dropped 3 bases and J dropped 13; count of bases not matched to a gene: 14. The CDR3 here is CASSIPLTSGSSFQFF. Written as DNA, the CDR3 is TGTGCCAGTAGTATCCCCCTAACTAGCGGGAGCTCCTTCCAGTTCTTC.

The CDR3 is CASSQDSRTSGRAVSYEQYF. The DNA of the CDR3 is TGTGCCAGCAGCCAAGATTCCAGGACTAGCGGGAGGGCCGTGTCCTACGAGCAGTACTTC. The rearrangement links TRBV4-2 to TRBJ2-7; 15 bases are a match to TRBD2. Losses at the gene ends were 0 bases for V and 1 base for J; bases not matched to a gene: 10. The CDR3 covers 20 residues. Germline CDR1 LGHNA, CDR2 YNFKEQ.

CDR3 nucleotide sequence: TGTGCCAGCAGCCTGGGACAGATCAGTTTGTACGAGCAGTACTTC. As protein: CASSLGQISLYEQYF. The rearrangement uses TRBV5-8 and TRBJ2-7; 7 bases are shared with TRBD1. This CDR3 region has 15 residues. In germline, CDR1 is SGHTS, CDR2 YDEGEE. V shed 4 bases, J shed 4 bases, and the junction held 11 bases outside the gene matches.

In this sample, this clone turned up many times. CDR3 amino acids: CASSYQGAAWAFF. CDR3 bases: TGTGCCAGCAGTTACCAGGGGGCGGCTTGGGCTTTCTTT. The V call is TRBV6-5, the J call TRBJ1-1, with 8 bases that match TRBD1. In germline, CDR1 is MNHEY, CDR2 SVGAGI. The CDR3 totals 13 residues. Germline trimming cut 2 bases from V and 11 bases from J; bases unmatched to any gene: 7.

This clone has only a few counts. Its ends do not fully match the called genes, so a read error is possible. The chain combines TRBV6-2 or TRBV6-3 with TRBJ1-6; weak D call: TRBD1 (5 bases). This CDR3 has 14 amino acids. Germline V gene data show CDR1 as MNHEY and CDR2 as SVGEGT. CDR3 DNA: TGTGCCACCAGTAGGGGTTCCTTTGGTTCACCCCTCCACTTT. Translated: CATSRGSFGSPLHF.

The V and J genes are TRBV5-5 and TRBJ2-1; D tentatively fits TRBD1 or TRBD2 (6 bases each). Trimming left V 0 bases short and J 10 bases short, with 11 bases between. This CDR3 has 13 amino acids. Per germline, CDR1 SGHKS and CDR2 YYEKEE (reference sequence). CDR3 DNA: TGTGCCAGCAGCTTGGTGCCCGGGGGCGAGCAGTTCTTC. The encoded protein is CASSLVPGGEQFF.

This clone has only one observation. The V call is TRBV2, the J call TRBJ2-7; D call uncertain. Looked up from germline, CDR1 is SNHLY and CDR2 is FYNNEI. The CDR3 consists of 14 residues. Deletions cut 6 bases from V and 4 bases from J, with 16 bases between. The CDR3: CASSRNSPGYEQYF. Written as DNA, the CDR3 is TGTGCCAGCAGCCGCAATTCTCCCGGGTACGAGCAGTACTTC.

J is TRBJ1-4 and V is TRBV18, with TRBD1 matching 9 bases. Germline-derived CDR1 and CDR2 are KGHSH and LQKENI. Losses at the gene ends were 4 bases for V and 8 bases for J; bases not matched to a gene: 8. There are 15 residues in the CDR3. Here the CDR3 DNA reads TGTGCCAGCTCACGGACAGGGGAATTTTGGGAAAAACTGTTTTTT. Encoded protein: CASSRTGEFWEKLFF.

The chain has TRBV18 and TRBJ2-1; 10 bases map to TRBD2. CDR3 length: 15 residues. Trimming cost V 3 bases and J 9 bases; bases outside gene matches: 8. Germline V gene data show CDR1 as KGHSH and CDR2 as LQKENI. This CDR3 reads CASSPVSGRVGEQFF. CDR3 in DNA: TGTGCCAGCTCACCGGTAAGCGGGAGGGTAGGTGAGCAGTTCTTC.

J is TRBJ1-4 and V is TRBV3-1 (or the pseudogene TRBV3-2); D is uncertain. CDR1 is LGHDT, CDR2 YNNKEL, per germline (reference sequence). The CDR3 consists of 15 residues. V gave up 4 bases and J gave up 6 bases, with 15 bases separating them. The chain's CDR3 is CASSPRHLFDEKLFF. CDR3 DNA: TGTGCCAGCAGCCCCCGACACCTATTTGATGAAAAACTGTTTTTT.

The chain couples TRBV7-2 to TRBJ2-3; D remains unclear. Per the germline V gene, CDR1 is SGHTA and CDR2 is FQGNSA. V was pared by 5 bases and J by 5 bases, with 14 bases between. The CDR3 length is 14 residues. CDR3 DNA: TGTGCCAGCAGCCTAACCCATGGATTAGATACGCAGTATTTT. Protein: CASSLTHGLDTQYF.

The chain joins TRBV10-2 to TRBJ2-5, with a weak D call TRBD2 (6 bases). The CDR3 length is 15 residues. Germline V lookup: CDR1 WSHSY, CDR2 SAAADI. Trimming removed 4 bases at V and 5 bases at J, with 17 bases between. The DNA of the CDR3 is TGCGCCAGCAGTGTGGGGGGAGGATGGCAGGAGACCCAGTACTTC. Translation: CASSVGGGWQETQYF.

In this sample, this clone turned up once. The gene calls are TRBV20-1 and TRBJ2-2, with 9 bases that match TRBD1. The V gene end was trimmed by 3 bases and the J gene end by 6 bases; junction bases not matched to a gene: 8. In germline, CDR1 is DFQATT, CDR2 SNEGSKA (reference sequence). This CDR3 has 15 amino acids. CDR3 nucleotides: TGCAGTGCTAGTTCACGGGACAGGGTCCCCGGGGAGCTGTTTTTT. It translates to CSASSRDRVPGELFF.

This clone was counted a few times. V gene TRBV29-1 combines with J gene TRBJ2-1; TRBD2 aligns across 10 bases. The germline gives CDR1 SQVTM, CDR2 ANQGSEA. The CDR3 contains 16 residues. The junction had 10 bases not matched to a gene; V was cut back by 2 bases and J by 6 bases. This chain's CDR3 is CSVEPYLAGVSNEQFF. In nucleotides, the CDR3 is TGCAGCGTTGAACCCTACCTAGCGGGAGTTTCCAATGAGCAGTTCTTC.

Here the CDR3 reads CASSEEGPSEQFF. The CDR3 coding sequence is TGTGCCAGCAGTGAAGAAGGGCCTTCTGAGCAGTTCTTC. V gene TRBV6-1 combines with J gene TRBJ2-1; D is ambiguous. Trimming left V 1 base short and J 9 bases short, with 10 bases between. Per the germline V gene, CDR1 is MNHNS and CDR2 is SASEGT. The CDR3 has 13 residues.

This chain links TRBV11-3 with TRBJ2-2; D might be TRBD2 (5 bases). Trimming took 4 bases from V and 4 from J, leaving 7 bases between them. Germline CDR1 and CDR2: SGHNT and YENEEA. The CDR3 sequence is 13 residues long. DNA of the CDR3: TGTGCCAGCAGCTGGAGGTTCACCGGGGAGCTGTTTTTT. Translation gives CASSWRFTGELFF. The entire variable domain, with the rest obtained from reference TRBV11-3 and TRBJ2-2, is as follows: EAGVVQSPRYKIIEKKQPVAFWCNPISGHNTLYWYLQNLGQGPELLIRYENEEAVDDSQLPKDRFSAERLKGVDSTLKIQPAELGDSAVYLCASSWRFTGELFFGEGSRLTVL.

V gene TRBV6-6 combines with J gene TRBJ2-6; D unclear. The germline V and J ends were trimmed by 2 bases and 4 bases, with 9 bases remaining between them. This CDR3 spans 15 amino acids. Germline loops: CDR1 MNHNY, CDR2 SVGAGI (reference sequence). The CDR3 protein is CASSYIGSGANVLTF. CDR3 DNA: TGTGCCAGCAGTTACATAGGGTCAGGGGCCAACGTCCTGACTTTC.

The chain combines TRBV7-2 with TRBJ1-2, with a tentative D call TRBD1 (6 bases). The CDR3 covers 13 residues. CDR1 and CDR2 from the germline V gene are SGHTA and FQGNSA. Trimming pared 5 bases from V and 1 base from J, leaving 8 bases between. The DNA of the CDR3 is TGTGCCAGCAGCCGGACAGTTAACTATGGCTACACCTTC. Amino acid sequence: CASSRTVNYGYTF.

The chain carries TRBV6-2 or TRBV6-3 and TRBJ2-1; 7 bases are shared with TRBD2. This CDR3 contains 13 residues. CDR1 MNHEY and CDR2 SVGEGT come from the germline V gene. V dropped 4 bases and J dropped 9; count of bases not matched to a gene: 6. DNA of the CDR3: TGTGCCAGCAGTTGGCGGGAGTTAGGTGAGCAGTTCTTC. Translating gives CASSWRELGEQFF.